These 19 T cell receptor beta chains came from one sample sequenced in a study of CD8 T cell repertoires and HIV-1 epitope variants. Their antigen targets remain unknown. The repertoire was sequenced with immunoSEQ multiplex PCR; TCRdb's copy has only in-frame clones and lacks some. The data contain thousands of clones, about 67% of them singletons. Sample: cultured CD8+ T cells derived from PBMCs. These TCRs come from a male donor with HIV.

This CDR3 reads CASSLSPGPYQFF. The CDR3 bases are TGTGCCAGCAGCTTGAGTCCAGGGCCTTATCAGTTCTTC. The chain couples TRBV5-6 to TRBJ2-1; a possible D gene is TRBD1 (5 bases). Trimming took 1 base from V and 13 from J, leaving 15 bases between them. Per germline, CDR1 SGHDT and CDR2 YYEEEE. CDR3 length equals 13 residues.

The chain carries TRBV14 and TRBJ2-3; 7 nucleotides match TRBD2. The CDR3 totals 17 residues. From germline, CDR1 is SGHDN and CDR2 FVKESK. The V segment lost 0 bases and the J segment 5 bases; nucleotides outside the gene matches: 11. The CDR3 coding sequence is TGTGCCAGCAGCCAAGATAGGAGGGAGGGCCGGGGAGATACGCAGTATTTT. Translated: CASSQDRREGRGDTQYF.

This sequence joins TRBV7-8 and TRBJ1-4, with D possibly being TRBD1 (5 bases). V lost 1 base, J lost 8 bases, and 17 bases lay in between. This CDR3 is built from 16 residues. Germline V gene sequence: CDR1 SGHVS, CDR2 FQNEAQ. CDR3 sequence reads: CASSLGWGREGEKLFF. In nucleotides, the CDR3 is TGTGCCAGCAGCTTAGGTTGGGGCAGGGAGGGCGAAAAACTGTTTTTT.

V usage is TRBV27 and J usage is TRBJ2-5; 9 bases align to TRBD2. This CDR3 has 14 residues. Per the germline V gene, CDR1 is MNHEY and CDR2 is SMNVEV (reference sequence). Trimming removed 7 bases from V and 4 bases from J; junction bases left unmatched: 7. The CDR3 loop is CASTSAGGSETQYF. CDR3 DNA: TGTGCCAGCACTTCAGCGGGGGGATCAGAGACCCAGTACTTC.

The J gene is TRBJ2-1, the V gene TRBV7-9; perhaps TRBD2 as D (6 bases). Germline CDR1 SEHNR, CDR2 FQNEAQ (reference sequence). This CDR3 comprises 13 residues. V was trimmed by 5 bases and J by 7 bases, leaving 12 bases between them. CDR3 nucleotides: TGTGCCAGCAGCCACGGGACTGAGAATGAGCAGTTCTTC. It codes for CASSHGTENEQFF.

The chain combines TRBV28 with TRBJ1-1, with D uncertain. Trimming pared 6 bases from V and 3 bases from J, leaving 14 bases between. The germline CDR1 and CDR2 sequences are MDHEN and SYDVKM. This CDR3 comprises 14 residues. CDR3 sequence: CASSYDGRDTEAFF. The DNA of the CDR3 is TGTGCCAGCAGCTACGACGGTAGGGACACTGAAGCTTTCTTT.

V and J are TRBV15 and TRBJ2-1; tentative D call: TRBD2 (6 bases). The germline V and J ends were trimmed by 2 bases and 7 bases, with 12 bases remaining between them. Germline V CDR1 and CDR2: LNHNV, YYDKDF (reference sequence). The CDR3 has 14 residues. Here the CDR3 DNA reads TGTGCCACCAGCAGAAGCCAGGCGGGGAATGAGCAGTTCTTC. Amino acid sequence: CATSRSQAGNEQFF.

By sample share, this clone is large (0.1 to 1%). This sequence joins TRBV4-1 and TRBJ2-7; 8 positions agree with TRBD2. With V trimmed by 1 base and J by 5 bases, 1 base remained unmatched. Per the germline V gene, CDR1 is MGHRA and CDR2 is YSYEKL. The CDR3 runs 13 residues. CDR3 nucleotide sequence: TGCGCCAGCAGCCAAGGGACTAGCAACGAGCAGTACTTC. Protein product: CASSQGTSNEQYF.

This chain links TRBV4-2 with TRBJ1-2; D is unresolved. Trimming took off 4 bases at V and 3 bases at J, with 18 bases between the two ends. CDR3 length: 16 amino acids. Germline CDR1 LGHNA, CDR2 YNFKEQ. The DNA of the CDR3 is TGTGCCAGCAGCCCTTGGCCGGTAGAATTGGACTATGGCTACACCTTC. Translated, it gives CASSPWPVELDYGYTF.

This clone was counted a few times. The genes are TRBV6-6 and TRBJ2-5; 12 bases align to TRBD1. The J segment lost 5 bases and the V segment lost 5 bases, leaving 9 bases of the junction unmatched. The CDR3 spans 16 residues. Germline loops: CDR1 MNHNY, CDR2 SVGAGI (reference sequence). CDR3 residues: CASSQGQGAFSETQYF. As DNA, the CDR3 is TGTGCCAGCAGTCAGGGACAGGGGGCGTTTTCCGAGACCCAGTACTTC.

As DNA, the CDR3 is TGTGCCACCAGCAGAGATAGGCTAGCGGGGGAGACCCAGTACTTC. It yields the protein CATSRDRLAGETQYF. The chain uses TRBV15 and TRBJ2-5, with 9 bases lining up with TRBD2. With 0 bases clipped from V and 5 bases from J, the junction kept 4 bases outside the gene matches. Germline values: CDR1 LNHNV, CDR2 YYDKDF (reference sequence). The CDR3 consists of 15 residues. Variable domain in full (rest from reference TRBV15 and TRBJ2-5): DAMVIQNPRYQVTQFGKPVTLSCSQTLNHNVMYWYQQKSSQAPKLLFHYYDKDFNNEADTPDNFQSRRPNTSFCFLDIRSPGLGDTAMYLCATSRDRLAGETQYFGPGTRLLVL.

This sequence joins TRBV13 and TRBJ2-3; TRBD2 aligns across 13 bases. Germline CDR1 reads PRHDT; CDR2 reads FYEKMQ (reference sequence). The CDR3 contains 21 residues. V trimming: 0 bases; J trimming: 0 bases; junction bases outside the gene matches: 12. This CDR3 is CASSLGPLGTSGESSTDTQYF. The CDR3 nucleotides are TGTGCCAGCAGCTTAGGACCACTAGGGACTAGCGGGGAATCTAGCACAGATACGCAGTATTTT.

For the CDR3, the DNA is TGTGCCAGTAGGACTAGCGGCTCCTACGAGCAGTACTTC. Translating it yields CASRTSGSYEQYF. The chain is built from TRBV19 and TRBJ2-7; 9 bases line up with TRBD2. Germline-derived CDR1 and CDR2 are LNHDA and SQIVND (reference sequence). CDR3 size: 13 residues. V lost 6 bases, J lost 0 bases, and 0 bases stayed unmatched. Complete variable domain (other parts from reference TRBV19 and TRBJ2-7): DGGITQSPKYLFRKEGQNVTLSCEQNLNHDAMYWYRQDPGQGLRLIYYSQIVNDFQKGDIAEGYSVSREKKESFPLTVTSAQKNPTAFYLCASRTSGSYEQYFGPGTRLTVT.

The gene calls are TRBV7-9 and TRBJ2-7; 9 nucleotides align to TRBD1. The length of the CDR3 is 14 residues. Trimming at V came to 5 bases and at J to 3 bases, leaving 5 bases not matched to a gene. Germline V gives CDR1 SEHNR, CDR2 FQNEAQ (reference sequence). CDR3 residues: CASSPTGGNYEQYF. DNA of the CDR3: TGTGCCAGCAGCCCGACAGGGGGAAACTACGAGCAGTACTTC.

By sample share, this clone is medium-sized. The chain employs TRBV29-1 and TRBJ2-2, with D unresolved. The germline V gene encodes CDR1 SQVTM and CDR2 ANQGSEA. The CDR3 is 12 residues long. V was cut by 6 bases and J by 4 bases, with 9 bases left in between. The CDR3 is CSVLKGTGELFF. CDR3 nucleotides: TGCAGCGTCTTGAAGGGCACCGGGGAGCTGTTTTTT.

The chain carries TRBV7-3 and TRBJ1-1; a weak D match, TRBD1 (6 bases). This CDR3 has 17 residues. Germline V lookup: CDR1 SGHTA, CDR2 FQGTGA. Trimming pared 0 bases from V and 0 bases from J, leaving 14 bases between. The CDR3: CASSLTGAGTLNTEAFF. Here the CDR3 DNA reads TGTGCCAGCAGCTTAACGGGGGCAGGGACGTTGAACACTGAAGCTTTCTTT.

The rearrangement uses TRBV28 and TRBJ1-1; no clear D gene. Germline V gene data show CDR1 as MDHEN and CDR2 as SYDVKM. The V and J ends lost 7 bases and 0 bases respectively, with 21 bases between them. This CDR3 has 17 residues. Written as DNA, the CDR3 is TGTGCCAGCACCCTCTGGGGAGCAGGAAGAATGAACACTGAAGCTTTCTTT. It yields the protein CASTLWGAGRMNTEAFF. The full variable domain, in which reference TRBV28 and TRBJ1-1 provide the parts outside the CDR3, is DVKVTQSSRYLVKRTGEKVFLECVQDMDHENMFWYRQDPGLGLRLIYFSYDVKMKEKGDIPEGYSVSREKKERFSLILESASTNQTSMYLCASTLWGAGRMNTEAFFGQGTRLTVV.

The sample holds a few counts of this clone. CDR3 loop: CASSYTGNEQFF. The CDR3 nucleotides read TGTGCCAGCAGTTACACGGGGAATGAGCAGTTCTTC. The chain carries TRBV6-5 and TRBJ2-1; possible D gene TRBD2, 5 bases. CDR3 length: 12 residues. CDR1 is MNHEY, CDR2 SVGAGI, per germline. Trimming removed 2 bases at V and 7 bases at J, with 6 bases between.

This chain connects TRBV4-3 to TRBJ2-7; D may be TRBD1 (6 bases). The V end was cut by 1 base, the J end by 4 bases, with 17 bases between. The CDR3 is 16 amino acids. The germline gives CDR1 LGHNA, CDR2 YSLEER. DNA of the CDR3: TGCGCCAGCAGCCAAGGTGACAGGCACGCCTCTTACGAGCAGTACTTC. Encoded protein: CASSQGDRHASYEQYF.